Listed below are T cell receptor beta chains from one sample, sequenced in a study of T cell responses to AZD1222 COVID-19 vaccine. Clones were read by immunoSEQ multiplex PCR, and TCRdb kept only the in-frame ones, dropping some. The sample has about 53,000 clones, roughly 84% seen once; the top ten hold over 20%. The starting material was peripheral blood, obtained on day 0 of AZD1222 vaccination. The receptors derive from an adult in good health. Both conserved end residues are part of each CDR3. The D gene is left open where the match is weak. Some rows mark clone size as missing; the rest say once, few, many or name a class of expanded clone.

CDR3aa,CDR3nt,j_gene,abundance,v_gene,d_gene
CSVEGGPGRTNTGELFF,TGCAGCGTTGAAGGTGGTCCAGGGAGGACGAACACCGGGGAGCTGTTTTTT,TRBJ2-2,.,TRBV29-1,.
CASTLLPGARDSPLHF,TGTGCCAGCACCCTCCTTCCAGGGGCGCGGGATTCACCCCTCCACTTT,TRBJ1-6,few,TRBV28,.
CASSQDGLVGDEQFF,TGCGCCAGCAGCCAAGATGGGCTAGTTGGTGATGAGCAGTTCTTC,TRBJ2-1,.,TRBV4-3,.
CASSKGRAGEETQYF,TGTGCCAGCAGCAAAGGGAGAGCGGGAGAAGAGACCCAGTACTTC,TRBJ2-5,.,TRBV21-1,.
CASSQLGDTQYF,TGTGCCAGCAGCCAACTGGGGGATACGCAGTATTTT,TRBJ2-3,.,TRBV3-1/TRBV3-2,.
CSVREDGNQPQHF,TGCAGCGTTAGGGAGGACGGCAATCAGCCCCAGCATTTT,TRBJ1-5,.,TRBV29-1,.
CASRELSGVNTEAFF,TGTGCCAGCAGGGAGTTGTCCGGAGTGAACACTGAAGCTTTCTTT,TRBJ1-1,.,TRBV3-1/TRBV3-2,.
CASSEPQGRSYGYTF,TGTGCCAGCAGTGAACCACAGGGGAGAAGCTATGGCTACACCTTC,TRBJ1-2,.,TRBV6-1,TRBD1
CASSATGSRYGYTF,TGTGCCAGTAGTGCAACGGGGTCCCGCTATGGCTACACCTTC,TRBJ1-2,.,TRBV19,.
CAWSVGRGRYEQYF,TGTGCCTGGAGTGTGGGAAGGGGGCGATACGAGCAGTACTTC,TRBJ2-7,.,TRBV30,TRBD1
CASSDPLGPAWNF,TGTGCCAGCAGTGATCCCCTTGGACCGGCGTGGAATTTT,TRBJ1-5,.,TRBV6-1,.
CASSYSGSLSNEQFF,TGTGCCAGCAGTTATAGCGGGAGTTTAAGTAATGAGCAGTTCTTC,TRBJ2-1,.,TRBV6-2/TRBV6-3,TRBD2
CASSQDLLDYEQYF,TGTGCCAGCAGCCAAGATTTGCTAGACTACGAGCAGTACTTC,TRBJ2-7,.,TRBV3-1/TRBV3-2,.
CASRLGGAGYGYTF,TGTGCCAGCCGGCTCGGGGGCGCTGGGTATGGCTACACCTTC,TRBJ1-2,.,TRBV6-5,.
CASSEQRLSNEQYF,TGTGCCAGCAGTGAACAGCGGCTGTCCAACGAGCAGTACTTC,TRBJ2-7,.,TRBV6-1,.
CASSQSALGYTF,TGTGCCAGCAGCCAGAGCGCTTTGGGCTACACCTTC,TRBJ1-2,.,TRBV14,.
CASSGSEGDWARTQPQHF,TGTGCCAGCAGTGGTTCGGAGGGAGATTGGGCTAGGACTCAGCCCCAGCATTTT,TRBJ1-5,.,TRBV5-8,.
CASKTAGTGATGELFF,TGTGCCAGTAAAACGGCCGGGACAGGGGCCACCGGGGAGCTGTTTTTT,TRBJ2-2,.,TRBV19,TRBD1
CASRAGWENSPLHF,TGTGCCAGCAGGGCAGGGTGGGAGAATTCACCCCTCCACTTT,TRBJ1-6,.,TRBV7-2,.
CASSLEAASRAPLHF,TGCGCCAGCAGCTTAGAGGCCGCCAGCCGGGCGCCCCTCCACTTT,TRBJ1-6,.,TRBV5-1,.
CASSLRVAGEYEQYF,TGTGCCAGCAGCCTTCGGGTAGCGGGAGAATACGAGCAGTACTTC,TRBJ2-7,.,TRBV25-1,TRBD2
CASTSGTGVHGYTF,TGTGCCTCGACTTCGGGGACAGGGGTGCATGGCTACACCTTC,TRBJ1-2,.,TRBV28,TRBD1
CASSLAGGYNSPLHF,TGTGCCAGCAGCTTAGCAGGCGGCTATAATTCACCCCTCCACTTT,TRBJ1-6,.,TRBV7-9,.
CASSRVLASTGELFF,TGTGCCAGCAGCCGGGTACTAGCGAGCACCGGGGAGCTGTTTTTT,TRBJ2-2,few,TRBV3-1/TRBV3-2,TRBD2
CASKRTVNTEAFF,TGTGCCAGCAAAAGGACCGTGAACACTGAAGCTTTCTTT,TRBJ1-1,.,TRBV2,.
CATSDVAGGVDTQYF,TGTGCCACCAGTGATGTAGCGGGAGGTGTAGATACGCAGTATTTT,TRBJ2-3,few,TRBV24-1,TRBD2
CASSYSTSGRASYEQYF,TGCGCCAGCAGCTACTCGACTAGCGGGAGGGCCTCCTACGAGCAGTACTTC,TRBJ2-7,.,TRBV5-1,TRBD2
CASRWSNTEAFF,TGTGCCTCTCGGTGGTCGAACACTGAAGCTTTCTTT,TRBJ1-1,.,TRBV25-1,.
CASSQAVRQGPYEQYF,TGTGCCAGCAGCCAAGCCGTGAGACAGGGGCCCTACGAGCAGTACTTC,TRBJ2-7,.,TRBV5-5,TRBD1
CASSSPPTGIQPQHF,TGTGCCAGCAGTTCACCTCCGACAGGGATACAGCCCCAGCATTTT,TRBJ1-5,.,TRBV28,TRBD1
CASSSTDPRGEQYF,TGTGCCAGCAGCTCGACAGACCCCAGGGGGGAGCAGTACTTC,TRBJ2-7,few,TRBV3-1/TRBV3-2,TRBD1
CASSFHANVLTF,TGTGCCAGCAGCTTCCACGCCAACGTCCTGACTTTC,TRBJ2-6,.,TRBV12-1,.
CASSQDLSREFLQFF,TGCGCCAGCAGCCAAGATCTCTCGCGGGAGTTTTTGCAGTTCTTC,TRBJ2-1,.,TRBV4-3,TRBD2
CASSPSPGTGGLAGTYEQYF,TGTGCCAGCTCACCGTCGCCCGGGACAGGGGGACTAGCGGGTACCTACGAGCAGTACTTC,TRBJ2-7,.,TRBV18,.
CASSLGGQSYGYTF,TGTGCCAGCAGCTTAGGTGGACAAAGCTATGGCTACACCTTC,TRBJ1-2,.,TRBV7-2,.
CASSSGLANTGELFF,TGTGCCAGCAGTTCTGGACTCGCGAACACCGGGGAGCTGTTTTTT,TRBJ2-2,.,TRBV6-5,.